This TCR beta chain was profiled in a study of tumor-infiltrating lymphocytes in oesophageal squamous cell carcinoma. Germline V gene lookup returns CDR1 SGHTA and CDR2 FQGNSA. The germline V and J ends were trimmed by 1 base and 4 bases, with 11 bases remaining between them. The CDR3 has 15 amino acids. One entry per CDR3 protein, called by TCRdb with MiXCR from the PCR reads. The sample contains some 16,000 distinct CDR3 sequences, about 43% of which appear only once. The clonotype was recovered from a female donor with esophageal squamous cell carcinoma. Sequencing was carried out using normal esophageal tissue next to the tumor. This rearrangement joins TRBV7-2 to TRBJ2-1; D gene ambiguous. In DNA, the CDR3 is TGTGCCAGCAGCTTAGGCGGCTACGCATACAATGAGCAGTTCTTC. Residues: CASSLGGYAYNEQFF. Using reference TRBV7-2 and TRBJ2-1 for the parts outside the CDR3, the full variable domain is GAGVSQSPSNKVTEKGKDVELRCDPISGHTALYWYRQSLGQGLEFLIYFQGNSAPDKSGLPSDRFSAERTGGSVSTLTIQRTQQEDSAVYLCASSLGGYAYNEQFFGPGTRLTVL.